A selection of T cell receptor beta chains follows, all from one sample in a study of CD4 and CD8 cells across lung adenocarcinoma regions. Via MiXCR, TCRdb re-called the PCR reads, giving one row per CDR3 protein. Here the sample spans around 25,000 distinct CDR3 sequences, under 65% being singletons. The sample comprised CD4+ T cells from the center of a lung tumor. The source of these receptors is a male donor with lung adenocarcinoma. The CD4 and CD8 labels of this study may be unreliable. The CDR3 runs from the conserved cysteine through the conserved F or W. A D gene is named only where the DNA matches it firmly. The size entry is marked missing in some rows and otherwise reads once, few, many or a size class.

>TRBJ2-1|TRBV27|.|TRBD2
CASRSGVYNEQFF
TGTGCCAGCAGAAGCGGGGTTTACAATGAGCAGTTCTTC
>TRBJ2-1|TRBV15|many|TRBD1
CATSPGTGDNEQFF
TGTGCCACCAGTCCCGGGACAGGGGACAATGAGCAGTTCTTC
>TRBJ2-5|TRBV7-2|.|.
CASSLSSLRGETQYF
TGTGCCAGCAGCTTATCTAGCCTGAGAGGGGAGACCCAGTACTTC
>TRBJ2-1|TRBV7-3|medium-sized|TRBD2
CASSLGTSVFTEQFF
TGTGCCAGCAGCTTAGGGACTAGTGTTTTTACTGAGCAGTTCTTC
>TRBJ2-7|TRBV27|.|.
CASSPRGPHEQYF
TGTGCCAGCAGTCCCCGAGGCCCCCACGAGCAGTACTTC
>TRBJ2-1|TRBV7-2|.|.
CASSSGYNEQFF
TGTGCCAGCAGCTCAGGATACAATGAGCAGTTCTTC
>TRBJ2-6|TRBV6-1|many|.
CASSEEMLLTLSGANVLTF
TGTGCCAGCAGTGAAGAGATGCTCCTTACACTCTCTGGGGCCAACGTCCTGACTTTC
>TRBJ2-4|TRBV7-2|.|.
CASSTVAGGAQNVQSF
.
>TRBJ2-2|TRBV6-1|once|.
CASRKVGGPGELFF
TGTGCCAGCAGAAAGGTGGGGGGACCCGGGGAGCTGTTTTTT
>TRBJ2-2|TRBV6-1|.|.
CARGEATTDELFF
TGTGCCCGGGGTGAAGCGACCACCGATGAGCTGTTTTTT
>TRBJ2-3|TRBV6-1|.|.
CASRLQAGITDAQYF
TGTGCCAGCAGACTCCAGGCCGGAATCACAGATGCGCAGTATTTT
>TRBJ2-1|TRBV5-1|many|TRBD2
CASSLGLAASYNEQFF
TGCGCCAGCAGCTTGGGACTAGCGGCCTCATACAATGAGCAGTTCTTC
>TRBJ2-5|TRBV4-1|.|.
CASSQEPGARETQYF
TGCGCCAGCAGCCAAGAACCGGGGGCGAGGGAGACCCAGTACTTC
>TRBJ2-7|TRBV11-3|many|TRBD1
CASSRGTGSYEQYF
TGTGCCAGCAGTCGGGGGACAGGGAGCTACGAGCAGTACTTC